This passage covers 4 T cell receptor beta chains from one sample sequenced in a study of blood T cell repertoires in COVID-19. The table came from immunoSEQ multiplex PCR; TCRdb's copy has only in-frame clones and leaves some out. The sample lists 200,000 or so clones, about 80% occurring once. Sequencing was carried out using PBMCs or T cells enriched from blood (not recorded which). All receptors come from a man in his forties or fifties who had recovered from COVID-19.

This chain uses TRBV4-1 with TRBJ1-4; a possible D gene is TRBD1 (6 bases). The V gene lost 1 base and the J gene lost 5 bases, with 14 bases spanning the gap. Germline lookup yields CDR1 MGHRA and CDR2 YSYEKL. The CDR3 extends over 16 amino acids. The CDR3 nucleotides read TGCGCCAGCAGCCAAGGCTTTGGGGGCGCGAATGAAAAACTGTTTTTT. Encoded protein: CASSQGFGGANEKLFF.

A word on this clone: This sequence may be a read error, since a much larger clone differs from it by one base. The chain carries TRBV10-1 and TRBJ2-1; TRBD2 matches 10 bases. The CDR3 runs to 15 residues. CDR1 and CDR2 (germline): WNHNN, SYGVQD (reference sequence). Trimming at V came to 6 bases and at J to 2 bases, leaving 4 bases not matched to a gene. CDR3 nucleotide sequence: TGCGCCAGCAGCATAGCGGGGGGACCCTACAATGAGCAGTTCTTC. Protein: CASSIAGGPYNEQFF.

This chain links TRBV3-1 (or the pseudogene TRBV3-2) with TRBJ1-6, with D possibly TRBD1 on 6 matching bases. The CDR3 has 16 residues. The V end lost 0 bases, the J end lost 9 bases, and 15 bases lay between the germline ends. Germline CDR1 and CDR2: LGHDT and YNNKEL (reference sequence). The CDR3 sequence is CASSQEVGAGISPLHF. DNA for the CDR3: TGTGCCAGCAGCCAAGAAGTGGGGGCTGGGATTTCACCCCTCCACTTT.

This clone was seen a few times. The chain is built from TRBV19 and TRBJ1-5; TRBD1 is a possible D gene (5 bases). Trimming pared 1 base from V and 4 bases from J, leaving 11 bases between. Germline loops: CDR1 LNHDA, CDR2 SQIVND (reference sequence). The CDR3 contains 15 residues. The CDR3 spells CASSIGPRGNQPQHF. As DNA, the CDR3 is TGTGCCAGTAGTATAGGTCCAAGGGGAAATCAGCCCCAGCATTTT. The variable domain in full, with the rest retrieved from reference TRBV19 and TRBJ1-5, is DGGITQSPKYLFRKEGQNVTLSCEQNLNHDAMYWYRQDPGQGLRLIYYSQIVNDFQKGDIAEGYSVSREKKESFPLTVTSAQKNPTAFYLCASSIGPRGNQPQHFGDGTRLSIL.